In this sample, the clone carrying this T cell receptor beta chain turned up a few times. What it binds is unknown. This sample stems from a study of CD8 T cells in ankylosing spondylitis. The study's findings and limits: Among TCR beta sequences, a motif of under ten highly homologous variants appeared characteristic of ankylosing spondylitis blood.

This CDR3 region has 16 residues. CDR1 is MNHEY, CDR2 SVGAGI, per germline. Trimming removed 2 bases from V and 7 bases from J; junction bases left unmatched: 8. Each CDR3 protein gets one entry after TCRdb re-called the 5' RACE reads with MiXCR. The table records approximately 240,000 distinct CDR3 sequences, roughly a quarter of them present only once. The receptor was derived from a male donor with ankylosing spondylitis or in good health (not recorded which). The chain uses TRBV6-5 and TRBJ1-6; 7 bases line up with TRBD1. The sequenced sample was blood, either unsorted or a sorted T cell fraction (not recorded which). The CDR3 bases are TGTGCCAGCAGTTACGATTACGGGACAGAAAATTCACCCCTCCACTTT. This translates into CASSYDYGTENSPLHF.